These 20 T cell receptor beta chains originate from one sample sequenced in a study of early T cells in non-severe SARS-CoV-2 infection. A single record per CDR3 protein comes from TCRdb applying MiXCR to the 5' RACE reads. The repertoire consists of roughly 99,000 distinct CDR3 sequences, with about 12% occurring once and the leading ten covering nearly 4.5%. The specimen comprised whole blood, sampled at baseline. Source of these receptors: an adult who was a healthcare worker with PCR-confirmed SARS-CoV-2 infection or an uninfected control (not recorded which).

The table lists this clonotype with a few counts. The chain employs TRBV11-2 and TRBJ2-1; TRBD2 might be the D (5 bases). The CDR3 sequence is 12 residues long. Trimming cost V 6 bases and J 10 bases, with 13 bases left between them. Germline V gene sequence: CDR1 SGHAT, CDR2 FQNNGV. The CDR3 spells CASSPGVGEQFF. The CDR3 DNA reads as TGTGCCAGCAGTCCCGGGGTGGGGGAGCAGTTCTTC. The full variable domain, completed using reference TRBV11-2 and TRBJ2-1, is EAGVAQSPRYKIIEKRQSVAFWCNPISGHATLYWYQQILGQGPKLLIQFQNNGVVDDSQLPKDRFSAERLKGVDSTLKIQPAKLEDSAVYLCASSPGVGEQFFGPGTRLTVL.

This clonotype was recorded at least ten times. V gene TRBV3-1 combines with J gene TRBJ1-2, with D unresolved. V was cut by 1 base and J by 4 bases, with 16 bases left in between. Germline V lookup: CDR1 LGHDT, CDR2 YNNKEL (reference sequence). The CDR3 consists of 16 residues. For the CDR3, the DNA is TGTGCCAGCAGCCAAGGTCCGGCAGGAGTTTTCTATGGCTACACCTTC. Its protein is CASSQGPAGVFYGYTF.

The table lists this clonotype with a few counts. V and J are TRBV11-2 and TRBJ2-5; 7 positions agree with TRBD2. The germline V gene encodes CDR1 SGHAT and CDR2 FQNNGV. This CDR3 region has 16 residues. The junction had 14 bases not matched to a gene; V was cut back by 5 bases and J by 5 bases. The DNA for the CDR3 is TGTGCCAGCAGCCCACCGCTACGGGGGGACCGGGAGACCCAGTACTTC. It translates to CASSPPLRGDRETQYF.

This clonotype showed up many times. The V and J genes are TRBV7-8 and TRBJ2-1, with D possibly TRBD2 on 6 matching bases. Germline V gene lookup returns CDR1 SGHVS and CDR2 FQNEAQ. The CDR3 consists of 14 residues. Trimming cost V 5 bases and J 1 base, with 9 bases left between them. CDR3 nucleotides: TGTGCCAGCAGCCTGACTAGTTCCTACAATGAGCAGTTCTTC. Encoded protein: CASSLTSSYNEQFF.

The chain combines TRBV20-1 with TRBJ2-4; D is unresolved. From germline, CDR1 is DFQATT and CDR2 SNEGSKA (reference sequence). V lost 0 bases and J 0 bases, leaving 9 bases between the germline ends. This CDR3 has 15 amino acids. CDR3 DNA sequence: TGCAGTGCTAGAGAGTGGGTCCTAGCCAAAAACATTCAGTACTTC. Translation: CSAREWVLAKNIQYF.

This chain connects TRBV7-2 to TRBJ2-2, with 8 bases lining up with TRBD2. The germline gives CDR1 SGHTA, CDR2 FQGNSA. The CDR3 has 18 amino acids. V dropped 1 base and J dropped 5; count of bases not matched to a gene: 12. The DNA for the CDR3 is TGTGCCAGCAGCTTAGGTCCAGCGGGAGTGGGAGGTACCGGGGAGCTGTTTTTT. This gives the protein CASSLGPAGVGGTGELFF. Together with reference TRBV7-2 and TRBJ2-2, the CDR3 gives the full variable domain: GAGVSQSPSNKVTEKGKDVELRCDPISGHTALYWYRQSLGQGLEFLIYFQGNSAPDKSGLPSDRFSAERTGGSVSTLTIQRTQQEDSAVYLCASSLGPAGVGGTGELFFGEGSRLTVL.

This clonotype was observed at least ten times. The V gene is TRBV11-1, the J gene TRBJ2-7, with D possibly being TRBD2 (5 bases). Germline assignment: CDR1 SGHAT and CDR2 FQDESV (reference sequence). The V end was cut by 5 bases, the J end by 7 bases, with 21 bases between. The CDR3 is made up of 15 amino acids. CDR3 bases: TGTGCCAGCAGCATTTCGGACGGCGGGCGTTGGGAGCAGTACTTC. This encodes CASSISDGGRWEQYF.

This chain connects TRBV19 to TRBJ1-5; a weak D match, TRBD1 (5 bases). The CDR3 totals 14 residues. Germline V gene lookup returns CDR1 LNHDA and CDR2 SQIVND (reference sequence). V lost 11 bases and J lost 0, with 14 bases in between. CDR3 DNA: TGTGCCTCAGGTCGGGGGGTTAGCAATCAGCCCCAGCATTTT. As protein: CASGRGVSNQPQHF.

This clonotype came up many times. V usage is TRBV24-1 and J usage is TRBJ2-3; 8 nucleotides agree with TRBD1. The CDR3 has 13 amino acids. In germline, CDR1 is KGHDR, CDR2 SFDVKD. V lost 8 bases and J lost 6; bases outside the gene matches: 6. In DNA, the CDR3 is TGTGCCACCAATGGACAGGGAATGGATACGCAGTATTTT. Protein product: CATNGQGMDTQYF.

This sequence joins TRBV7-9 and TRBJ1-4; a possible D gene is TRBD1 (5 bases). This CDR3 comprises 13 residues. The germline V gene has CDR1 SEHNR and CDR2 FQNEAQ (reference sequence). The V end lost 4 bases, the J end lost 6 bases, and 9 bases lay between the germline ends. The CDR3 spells CASSSTDYEKLFF. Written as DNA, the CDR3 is TGTGCCAGCAGCTCGACAGATTATGAAAAACTGTTTTTT.

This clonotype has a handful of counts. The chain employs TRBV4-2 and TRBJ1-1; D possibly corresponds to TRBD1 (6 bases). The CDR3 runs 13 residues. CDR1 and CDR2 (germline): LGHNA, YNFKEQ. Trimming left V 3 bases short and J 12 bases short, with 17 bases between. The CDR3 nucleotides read TGTGCCAGCAGCCAGGGTAGGGAGGACAGCACTTTCTTT. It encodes CASSQGREDSTFF.

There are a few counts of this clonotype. The CDR3 here is CAWSEAGVYEKLFF. The CDR3 bases are TGTGCCTGGAGCGAGGCGGGGGTTTATGAAAAACTGTTTTTT. The rearrangement uses TRBV30 and TRBJ1-4; a possible D gene is TRBD1 (5 bases). The CDR3 has 14 amino acids. Germline-derived CDR1 and CDR2 are GTSNPN and SVGIG (reference sequence). V was pared by 3 bases and J by 6 bases, with 14 bases between.

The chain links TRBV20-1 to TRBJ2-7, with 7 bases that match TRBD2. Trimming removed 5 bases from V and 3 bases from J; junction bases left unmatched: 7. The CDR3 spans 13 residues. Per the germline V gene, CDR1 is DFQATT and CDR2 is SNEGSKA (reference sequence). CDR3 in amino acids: CSAPVSGIYEQYF. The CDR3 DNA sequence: TGCAGTGCTCCGGTCAGCGGGATCTACGAGCAGTACTTC.

The CDR3 nucleotides are TGTGCCAGCAGTAAAAGGGGCGGGTACGAGCAGTACTTC. It is translated as CASSKRGGYEQYF. The V and J genes are TRBV6-6 and TRBJ2-7; D is perhaps TRBD1 or TRBD2 (5 bases each). This CDR3 is 13 amino acids long. Trimming removed 5 bases at V and 4 bases at J, with 12 bases between. Germline V gene sequence: CDR1 MNHNY, CDR2 SVGAGI (reference sequence).

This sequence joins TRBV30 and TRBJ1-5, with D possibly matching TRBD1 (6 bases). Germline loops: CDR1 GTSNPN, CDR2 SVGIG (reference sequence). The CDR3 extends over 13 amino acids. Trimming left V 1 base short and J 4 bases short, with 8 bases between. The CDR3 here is CAWSADRNQPQHF. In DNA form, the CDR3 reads TGTGCCTGGAGTGCAGACAGGAATCAGCCCCAGCATTTT.

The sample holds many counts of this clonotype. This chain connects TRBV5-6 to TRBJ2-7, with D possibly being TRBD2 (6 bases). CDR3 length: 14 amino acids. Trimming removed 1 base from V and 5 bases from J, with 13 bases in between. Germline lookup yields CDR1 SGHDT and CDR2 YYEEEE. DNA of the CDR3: TGTGCCAGCAGCTTGCCGGACGGAGGGGACGAGCAGTACTTC. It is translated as CASSLPDGGDEQYF.

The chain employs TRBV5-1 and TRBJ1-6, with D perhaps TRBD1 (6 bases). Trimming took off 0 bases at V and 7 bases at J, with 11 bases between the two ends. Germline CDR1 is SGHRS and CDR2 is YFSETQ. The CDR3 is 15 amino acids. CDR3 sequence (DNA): TGCGCCAGCAGCTTGGACAGGGTGGGCAATTCACCCCTCCACTTT. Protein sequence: CASSLDRVGNSPLHF.

DNA for the CDR3: TGTGCCAGCAGCTTTAAAACGGGGTTTCGAAACGAGCAGTACTTC. The encoded protein is CASSFKTGFRNEQYF. The rearrangement links TRBV5-6 to TRBJ2-7; D perhaps matches TRBD2 (5 bases). The CDR3 has 15 residues. The germline gives CDR1 SGHDT, CDR2 YYEEEE. The germline V and J ends were trimmed by 2 bases and 5 bases, with 17 bases remaining between them.

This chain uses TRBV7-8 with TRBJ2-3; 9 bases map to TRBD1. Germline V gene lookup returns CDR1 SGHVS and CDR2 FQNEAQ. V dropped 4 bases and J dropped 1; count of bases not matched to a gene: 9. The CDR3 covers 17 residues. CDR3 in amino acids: CASSSRDRVYGTDTQYF. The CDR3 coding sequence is TGTGCCAGCAGCTCTCGGGACAGGGTCTACGGCACAGATACGCAGTATTTT.

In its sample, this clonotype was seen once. The CDR3 sequence: CASSPGQSLFNEQFF. The CDR3 nucleotides read TGCGCCAGCAGCCCGGGACAGAGCCTATTCAATGAGCAGTTCTTC. The gene calls are TRBV5-1 and TRBJ2-1; 7 bases line up with TRBD1. V was pared by 4 bases and J by 6 bases, with 10 bases of the junction left unmatched. This CDR3 has 15 amino acids. The V gene's germline CDR1 is SGHRS and CDR2 YFSETQ.